Given below is one T cell receptor (beta chain) in context. The antigen is unknown. The sample belongs to a study of vaccination effects on CD4 cells after COVID-19. Study-wide context: Participants each got two BNT162b2 or mRNA-1273 vaccine doses.

Sequencing used immunoSEQ multiplex PCR; TCRdb keeps in-frame clones, though not all of them. The sample includes approximately 22,000 clones, 65% to 85% seen only once; the top ten take 10% to 15%. V shed 5 bases and J 4 bases; nucleotides not matched to a gene: 14. The CDR3 has 16 amino acids. Germline CDR1 is SGHTA and CDR2 is FQGNSA. Sequencing followed a ViraFEST assay step that expanded antigen-specific CD4+ T cells with viral peptide pools. Researchers isolated CD4+ T cells once ten to eleven days of culture had elapsed. For each well, two million PBMC were cultured with about 10 IU/ml IL-2 and around 10 ug/ml peptides. Fresh IL-2-containing medium replaced half the medium on days 3 and 7.

The chain has TRBV7-2 and TRBJ2-7; 7 bases match TRBD2. The clonotype comes from a human donor who received a COVID-19 vaccine. The sequenced sample was CD4+ T cells from PBMCs cultured with HCoV-229E spike peptides, obtained before COVID-19 vaccination. DNA for the CDR3: TGTGCCAGCAGCCCCGGGGGGAGCGCGATGCGATACGAGCAGTACTTC. Translating it yields CASSPGGSAMRYEQYF.